Below, 32 T cell receptor beta chains from the same sample are listed, as sequenced in a study of vaccination and CD4 T cells after COVID-19. Sequenced with the Oncomine TCR Beta short-read assay was DNA taken from cultured CD4+ T cells. TCRdb itself ran the PCR reads through MiXCR, one entry per CDR3 protein. The table includes 9,000 to 15,000 distinct CDR3 sequences, 40% to 50% detected once. Their antigen targets remain unknown. Treatment here: approximately nine-day PBMC culture with coronavirus spike peptide pools or control peptides (ViraFEST assay). Sequencing was done on a sample of cultured CD4+ T cells from blood. Receptors originate from a human donor with COVID-19.

This clonotype was picked up a small number of times. V gene TRBV7-2 combines with J gene TRBJ1-3; D is ambiguous. V shed 4 bases and J shed 0 bases, with 7 bases lying between them. The CDR3 totals 14 residues. The germline V gene encodes CDR1 SGHTA and CDR2 FQGNSA. CDR3 bases: TGTGCCAGCAGCTCCAGCTTCTCTGGAAACACCATATATTTT. Encoded protein: CASSSSFSGNTIYF.

This chain joins TRBV6-2 or TRBV6-3 and TRBJ1-1, with D possibly matching TRBD1 (6 bases). CDR3 length: 18 residues. Germline V lookup: CDR1 MNHEY, CDR2 SVGEGT. Trimming removed 6 bases at V and 0 bases at J, with 23 bases between. The CDR3 coding sequence is TGTGCCAGCAGAGACTCCCAGGGGAGGGTTCACATGAACACTGAAGCTTTCTTT. Protein product: CASRDSQGRVHMNTEAFF.

The chain combines TRBV7-9 with TRBJ2-3, with D uncertain. Germline V lookup: CDR1 SEHNR, CDR2 FQNEAQ (reference sequence). The V end lost 4 bases, the J end lost 0 bases, and 8 bases lay between the germline ends. This CDR3 has 14 amino acids. The CDR3 loop is CASSYGKSTDTQYF. The DNA for the CDR3 is TGTGCCAGCAGCTATGGTAAAAGCACAGATACGCAGTATTTT.

The rearrangement links TRBV27 to TRBJ1-1, with D maybe TRBD1 (6 bases). The CDR3 runs to 16 residues. Germline V CDR1 and CDR2: MNHEY, SMNVEV (reference sequence). V dropped 2 bases and J dropped 2 bases, with 15 bases sitting between them. In DNA form, the CDR3 reads TGTGCCAGCAGTTTAAGGAGGGGGGCTGGTAACACTGAAGCTTTCTTT. This codes for CASSLRRGAGNTEAFF.

Only a few counts were recorded for this clonotype. This rearrangement joins TRBV20-1 to TRBJ2-5, with D possibly matching TRBD2 (5 bases). V was cut by 3 bases and J by 1 base, with 9 bases left in between. This CDR3 is built from 13 residues. CDR1 is DFQATT and CDR2 is SNEGSKA in the germline V gene (reference sequence). Written as DNA, the CDR3 is TGCAGTGCTAGCCGAAGCGGCCAAGAGACCCAGTACTTC. Encoded protein: CSASRSGQETQYF.

This rearrangement joins TRBV20-1 to TRBJ1-5; 9 positions agree with TRBD1. Germline V gene sequence: CDR1 DFQATT, CDR2 SNEGSKA (reference sequence). V dropped 5 bases and J dropped 4; count of bases not matched to a gene: 9. CDR3 size: 15 residues. In DNA form, the CDR3 reads TGCAGTGCTCCCATGGGACAGGGAAATAATCAGCCCCAGCATTTT. Encoded protein: CSAPMGQGNNQPQHF.

This chain links TRBV6-1 with TRBJ1-2, with D unclear. V shed 7 bases and J shed 0 bases, with 3 bases lying between them. CDR1 is MNHNS, CDR2 SASEGT, per germline. The CDR3 loop spans 11 amino acids. CDR3 DNA sequence: TGTGCCAGCACCACTAACTATGGCTACACCTTC. Translating it yields CASTTNYGYTF.

The chain recombines TRBV5-3 with TRBJ2-2, with 12 bases matching TRBD2. TRBV5-3 is given ORF status, its function remaining uncertain. Losses at the gene ends were 8 bases for V and 4 bases for J; bases not matched to a gene: 6. The CDR3 length is 15 residues. In DNA form, the CDR3 reads TGTGCCAGCAGCAGGACTAGCGGGGTCACCGGGGAGCTGTTTTTT. Translating it yields CASSRTSGVTGELFF.

This clonotype is termed medium-sized. The gene calls are TRBV6-5 and TRBJ1-2; 8 nucleotides agree with TRBD1. This CDR3 is built from 17 residues. Germline lookup yields CDR1 MNHEY and CDR2 SVGAGI. V shed 2 bases and J 0 bases; nucleotides not matched to a gene: 8. This CDR3 reads CASSYGQGRHTNYGYTF. The CDR3 DNA reads as TGTGCCAGCAGTTACGGACAGGGCCGACATACTAACTATGGCTACACCTTC.

As concerns this clonotype: Its ends do not fully match the called genes, so a read error is possible. The chain carries TRBV19 and TRBJ1-6; perhaps TRBD1 as D (6 bases). The CDR3 loop spans 13 amino acids. Germline values: CDR1 LNHDA, CDR2 SQIVND (reference sequence). CDR3 region: CASSNRGGQGTYF. CDR3 DNA sequence: TGTGCCAGTAGTAACCGAGGCGGGCAGGGGACTTACTTT. Combining the CDR3 with reference TRBV19 and TRBJ1-6 gives the whole variable domain DGGITQSPKYLFRKEGQNVTLSCEQNLNHDAMYWYRQDPGQGLRLIYYSQIVNDFQKGDIAEGYSVSREKKESFPLTVTSAQKNPTAFYLCASSNRGGQGTYFGNGTRLTVT.

The chain links TRBV18 to TRBJ2-7; the D gene is possibly TRBD1 (5 bases). The germline V gene encodes CDR1 KGHSH and CDR2 LQKENI. The V end was cut by 3 bases, the J end by 3 bases, with 12 bases between. CDR3 size: 14 residues. The CDR3 here is CASSPVDSLYEQYF. CDR3 DNA: TGTGCCAGCTCACCCGTCGACAGCCTCTACGAGCAGTACTTC.

The rearrangement links TRBV27 to TRBJ2-5, with no clear D. The germline CDR1 and CDR2 sequences are MNHEY and SMNVEV (reference sequence). Trimming removed 5 bases at V and 5 bases at J, with 18 bases between. This CDR3 spans 15 amino acids. The CDR3 DNA follows: TGTGCCAGCAGTAATAACCTAGGGCTTGGGGAGACCCAGTACTTC. Translated, it gives CASSNNLGLGETQYF.

The gene calls are TRBV12-3 or TRBV12-4 and TRBJ2-3; TRBD1 matches at 8 bases. Unmatched junction bases numbered 6, after V lost 7 bases and J lost 3 bases. The CDR3 sequence is 14 residues long. The CDR3 DNA reads TGTGCCAGCACCAAGGACAGGGTAACAGATACGCAGTATTTT. It encodes CASTKDRVTDTQYF.

The rearrangement links TRBV6-1 to TRBJ2-5; TRBD1 matches at 8 bases. From germline, CDR1 is MNHNS and CDR2 SASEGT. The CDR3 is made up of 16 amino acids. J gave up 2 bases and V 5 bases, and 10 bases lay outside the gene matches. Here the CDR3 DNA reads TGTGCCAGCAGTAGTGGACAGGGTAGAAAGCAAGAGACCCAGTACTTC. It codes for CASSSGQGRKQETQYF.

This clonotype was counted only a few times. The chain employs TRBV6-1 and TRBJ2-3; tentative D call: TRBD2 (7 bases). The V gene's germline CDR1 is MNHNS and CDR2 SASEGT. The CDR3 spans 15 residues. V was shortened by 6 bases and J by 2 bases, with 15 bases between the two germline ends. CDR3 in amino acids: CASRSTRGATDTQYF. DNA of the CDR3: TGTGCCAGCAGAAGCACTCGGGGGGCCACAGATACGCAGTATTTT.

This clonotype is deemed medium-sized. The rearrangement joins TRBV7-2 to TRBJ2-1; 12 nucleotides match TRBD2. CDR3 length: 15 residues. V trimming: 6 bases; J trimming: 8 bases; junction bases outside the gene matches: 8. Germline V lookup: CDR1 SGHTA, CDR2 FQGNSA. CDR3: CASRKSSGGAYEQFF. The CDR3 DNA is TGTGCCAGCAGAAAATCTAGCGGGGGGGCCTATGAGCAGTTCTTC.

CDR3 protein: CSARDGASGELDTQYF. The CDR3 nucleotides are TGCAGTGCTAGAGATGGGGCTAGCGGGGAACTGGATACGCAGTATTTT. V gene TRBV20-1 combines with J gene TRBJ2-3; 9 positions agree with TRBD2. The germline V gene has CDR1 DFQATT and CDR2 SNEGSKA (reference sequence). Trimming removed 0 bases from V and 6 bases from J; junction bases left unmatched: 10. This CDR3 region has 16 residues.

The rearrangement joins TRBV20-1 to TRBJ2-5; unclear D gene. Germline-derived CDR1 and CDR2 are DFQATT and SNEGSKA (reference sequence). The CDR3 spans 13 residues. Trimming shortened V by 5 bases and J by 1 base, and 11 bases separated the two germline ends. CDR3: CSASRVVQETQYF. CDR3 bases: TGCAGTGCTTCTCGGGTCGTCCAAGAGACCCAGTACTTC.

This sequence joins TRBV28 and TRBJ2-3; D is uncertain. Trimming cost V 2 bases and J 3 bases, with 6 bases left between them. CDR1 and CDR2 (germline): MDHEN, SYDVKM. The CDR3 spans 13 residues. CDR3 in amino acids: CASSLQSTDTQYF. The CDR3 DNA is TGTGCCAGCAGTTTACAAAGTACAGATACGCAGTATTTT.

This chain links TRBV28 with TRBJ1-1; no clear D. V shed 3 bases and J shed 2 bases, with 1 base lying between them. This CDR3 contains 11 residues. In germline, CDR1 is MDHEN, CDR2 SYDVKM. The CDR3 nucleotides are TGTGCCAGCAGTTTTAACACTGAAGCTTTCTTT. Residues: CASSFNTEAFF.

In this sample, this clonotype turned up a few times. The chain recombines TRBV27 with TRBJ1-2; D is possibly TRBD1 (6 bases). Germline V gene sequence: CDR1 MNHEY, CDR2 SMNVEV (reference sequence). The CDR3 sequence is 14 residues long. Trimming pared 7 bases from V and 8 bases from J, leaving 20 bases between. The CDR3 DNA follows: TGTGCCAGCAACCCTTCCGGACAGCGGGTGGGCTACACCTTC. As protein: CASNPSGQRVGYTF.

The gene calls are TRBV30 and TRBJ2-2; 7 bases map to TRBD2. V lost 0 bases to trimming and J lost 7 bases; unmatched junction nucleotides: 5. The CDR3 contains 14 residues. In germline, CDR1 is GTSNPN, CDR2 SVGIG (reference sequence). The CDR3 bases are TGTGCCTGGAGTGTAGGACTAGTTAACGGGGAGCTGTTTTTT. It translates to CAWSVGLVNGELFF.

The chain combines TRBV11-3 with TRBJ1-1; 7 bases fit TRBD1. The CDR3 is made up of 17 amino acids. Germline assignment: CDR1 SGHNT and CDR2 YENEEA. The ends lost 5 bases at V and 0 bases at J; junction bases unmatched: 12. CDR3: CASSRNDRVAVNTEAFF. In DNA form, the CDR3 reads TGTGCCAGCAGCCGGAATGACAGGGTGGCGGTGAACACTGAAGCTTTCTTT.

This clonotype was seen more than once but under ten times. The J gene is TRBJ1-5, the V gene TRBV7-2, with TRBD1 matching over 7 bases. This CDR3 is built from 16 residues. Germline loops: CDR1 SGHTA, CDR2 FQGNSA. The V gene end was trimmed by 4 bases and the J gene end by 3 bases; junction bases not matched to a gene: 9. CDR3 protein: CASSYMGQSSNQPQHF. CDR3 DNA: TGTGCCAGCAGCTATATGGGACAGTCCTCCAATCAGCCCCAGCATTTT.

This chain joins TRBV9 and TRBJ2-7; 9 nucleotides line up with TRBD2. The junction had 4 bases not matched to a gene; V was cut back by 1 base and J by 2 bases. CDR1 and CDR2 (germline): SGDLS, YYNGEE. The CDR3 extends over 15 amino acids. CDR3 sequence: CASSVTAGGPYEQYF. The CDR3 DNA reads TGTGCCAGCAGCGTAACAGCGGGGGGCCCCTACGAGCAGTACTTC.

In DNA form, the CDR3 reads TGTGCCAGCAGTTACAGGGCTGGTAGCTATGGCTACACCTTC. This sequence encodes CASSYRAGSYGYTF. The V gene is TRBV6-5, the J gene TRBJ1-2; D not certain. The germline V and J ends were trimmed by 2 bases and 4 bases, with 11 bases remaining between them. Germline CDR1 and CDR2: MNHEY and SVGAGI. The CDR3 extends over 14 amino acids.

The chain joins TRBV6-1 to TRBJ1-2, with 8 bases matching TRBD1. V trimming: 3 bases; J trimming: 8 bases; junction bases outside the gene matches: 17. The CDR3 loop spans 17 amino acids. Germline V gene sequence: CDR1 MNHNS, CDR2 SASEGT. CDR3 sequence (DNA): TGTGCCAGCAGTGAGACCCAGGGGGCTTCGGTAATAGGGGGCTACACCTTC. Translation gives CASSETQGASVIGGYTF.

Relative to its sample, this clonotype is medium-sized. The genes are TRBV20-1 and TRBJ2-5; 13 nucleotides match TRBD2. There are 16 residues in the CDR3. Germline V gives CDR1 DFQATT, CDR2 SNEGSKA (reference sequence). The V and J ends lost 2 bases and 2 bases, in that order; junction bases with no gene match: 5. CDR3 nucleotide sequence: TGCAGTGCTAGACGGGGACTAGCGGGGAATCAAGAGACCCAGTACTTC. Protein sequence: CSARRGLAGNQETQYF.

This clonotype has just a few counts. This chain links TRBV5-1 with TRBJ1-1; D gene unclear. The V and J ends lost 2 bases and 1 base respectively, with 9 bases between them. CDR3 length: 14 residues. Germline-derived CDR1 and CDR2 are SGHRS and YFSETQ. CDR3 coding DNA: TGCGCCAGCAGCTTCGGACGGGGGAACACTGAAGCTTTCTTT. This codes for CASSFGRGNTEAFF.

This clonotype was observed a handful of times. This chain uses TRBV20-1 with TRBJ1-1; no reliable D call. CDR1 is DFQATT and CDR2 is SNEGSKA in the germline V gene (reference sequence). The CDR3 is 14 residues long. Trimming shortened V by 5 bases and J by 1 base, and 14 bases separated the two germline ends. CDR3 DNA: TGCAGTGCTGCCTCAGGCGACCGGAACACTGAAGCTTTCTTT. Amino acids: CSAASGDRNTEAFF.

This clonotype has only a few counts. The V gene is TRBV25-1, the J gene TRBJ1-5; TRBD1 matches at 7 bases. V lost 0 bases to trimming and J lost 3 bases; unmatched junction nucleotides: 8. The CDR3 has 17 amino acids. Germline V gene lookup returns CDR1 MGHDK and CDR2 SYGVNS. The CDR3: CASSEYISRGTNQPQHF. The CDR3 DNA sequence: TGTGCCAGCAGTGAATATATTTCCAGGGGGACCAATCAGCCCCAGCATTTT.

The gene calls are TRBV20-1 and TRBJ2-5; TRBD1 matches 10 bases. The CDR3 is 17 residues long. After removal of 6 bases from V and 1 base from J, the junction contained 14 bases not matched to a gene. Per germline, CDR1 DFQATT and CDR2 SNEGSKA (reference sequence). Written as DNA, the CDR3 is TGCAGTGCCGCCTTCCCCGGGACAGGGGTCCTCCAAGAGACCCAGTACTTC. This encodes CSAAFPGTGVLQETQYF.